This entry features one T cell receptor (beta chain) sequence. Its antigen remains unidentified. Collection occurred without any documented infections or immune events in donors. Trimming pared 1 base from V and 5 bases from J, leaving 14 bases between. The CDR3 loop spans 15 amino acids. Germline V gene lookup returns CDR1 LGHNA and CDR2 YSLEER. Method: immunoSEQ multiplex PCR; TCRdb's copy keeps in-frame clones and lacks some. The data show about 78,000 clones, almost 85% seen once. These data belong to a study of identifying expanded T cells in peripheral blood. Overall study findings and caveats: Differentially abundant clones: around 1.2 between replicates, roughly 16 at 2 to 3 weeks, under 25 at four. Across healthy donors, higher total template counts meant significantly greater approximately two-week count variance.

The source material was blood. The chain uses TRBV4-3 and TRBJ1-1, with D maybe TRBD1 (6 bases). This clonotype was obtained from a person aged 18 to 70 in good health. CDR3 nucleotide sequence: TGCGCCAGCAGCCAAGTTCAGGGGACGACGACTGAAGCTTTCTTT. Protein: CASSQVQGTTTEAFF.